This TCR beta chain is from a study of blood T cells in healthy people across ages. The sample holds one count of this clonotype. Its cognate antigen is unknown. The conserved phenylalanine or tryptophan normally closing the CDR3 is absent here, so this likely arose from a read error. The draw of peripheral blood yielded 8.5 to 10 milliliters from each donor. Study findings and constraints: Across the age range, TCR beta diversity per million T cells fell in a roughly linear way.

With a J-beta primer mix and a sample-barcoded 5' primer, a second PCR ran 7 to 11 cycles. A template-switch adaptor with 12 random nucleotides tagged each cDNA molecule. TCRdb re-called the 5' RACE reads through MiXCR, storing one row per CDR3 protein. Of roughly 700,000 distinct CDR3 sequences listed, 25% are singletons. The CDR3 is 14 residues long. Germline loops: CDR1 SGHVS, CDR2 FNYEAQ. Trimming took 1 base from V and 6 from J; bases not matched to a gene: 3. This same sample was also taken into another study, of T cells of mothers and their children. From that study: cDNA synthesis used all extracted RNA, roughly 1.5 ug per 15 ul.

Sequenced: blood. The chain carries TRBV7-6 and TRBJ2-7, with 10 bases fitting TRBD2. This receptor was taken from a boy aged 10-17 years in good health. The chain's CDR3 is CASSLELAGPEQYL. In DNA form, the CDR3 reads TGTGCCAGCAGCTTAGAACTAGCGGGACCCGAGCAGTACCTC.